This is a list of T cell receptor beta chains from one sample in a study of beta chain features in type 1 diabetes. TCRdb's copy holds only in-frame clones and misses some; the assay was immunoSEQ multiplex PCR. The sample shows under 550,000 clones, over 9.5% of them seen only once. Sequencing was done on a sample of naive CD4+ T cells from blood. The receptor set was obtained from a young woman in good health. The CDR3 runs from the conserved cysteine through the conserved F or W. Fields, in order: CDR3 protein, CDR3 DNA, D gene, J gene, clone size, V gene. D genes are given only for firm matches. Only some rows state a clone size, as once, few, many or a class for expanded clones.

CDR3 protein: CASSLMRTDTQYF; CDR3 DNA: TGTGCCAGCAGCTTAATGAGAACAGATACGCAGTATTTT; D gene: -; J gene: TRBJ2-3; clone size: -; V gene: TRBV7-9
CDR3 protein: CATGQVQETQYF; CDR3 DNA: TGTGCCACAGGACAGGTTCAAGAGACCCAGTACTTC; D gene: TRBD1; J gene: TRBJ2-5; clone size: -; V gene: TRBV6-1
CDR3 protein: CASSQGGNGYTF; CDR3 DNA: TGTGCCAGCAGTCAGGGGGGGAATGGCTACACCTTC; D gene: TRBD1; J gene: TRBJ1-2; clone size: few; V gene: TRBV2
CDR3 protein: CASSPVDRSGNTIYF; CDR3 DNA: TGTGCCAGCTCACCGGTGGACAGGTCTGGAAACACCATATATTTT; D gene: TRBD1; J gene: TRBJ1-3; clone size: -; V gene: TRBV18
CDR3 protein: CASTRRDSETSTGELFF; CDR3 DNA: TGCGCCAGCACTCGTAGGGACAGCGAGACGAGCACCGGGGAGCTGTTTTTT; D gene: TRBD1; J gene: TRBJ2-2; clone size: -; V gene: TRBV4-1
CDR3 protein: CASSLLMDTGELFF; CDR3 DNA: TGTGCCAGCAGCTTATTGATGGACACCGGGGAGCTGTTTTTT; D gene: -; J gene: TRBJ2-2; clone size: few; V gene: TRBV7-2
CDR3 protein: CASSSLRQGLRNTEAFF; CDR3 DNA: TGTGCCAGCAGTTCCTTAAGACAGGGGCTACGGAACACTGAAGCTTTCTTT; D gene: TRBD1; J gene: TRBJ1-1; clone size: -; V gene: TRBV27
CDR3 protein: CASSSVGRVLGYTF; CDR3 DNA: TGTGCCAGCAGCTCCGTAGGCAGGGTATTAGGCTACACCTTC; D gene: -; J gene: TRBJ1-2; clone size: few; V gene: TRBV7-9
CDR3 protein: CASSSIQGAVSYNEQFF; CDR3 DNA: TGTGCCAGCAGCTCAATACAGGGGGCAGTATCCTACAATGAGCAGTTCTTC; D gene: TRBD1; J gene: TRBJ2-1; clone size: few; V gene: TRBV7-9
CDR3 protein: CASSPDRVETQYF; CDR3 DNA: TGTGCCAGTAGCCCGGACAGGGTGGAGACCCAGTACTTC; D gene: TRBD1; J gene: TRBJ2-5; clone size: few; V gene: TRBV19